Sequencing of this T cell receptor beta chain was carried out in a study of beta chain features in type 1 diabetes (dated 2018 in TCRdb). With respect to the entire study: No differences in mean age, gender distribution, total cell number or subset yield were found between patients and healthy donors. Regulatory and stem cell-like memory subsets were obtained from only 8 patients and roughly 8 healthy donors, while naive and central memory subsets were obtained from all 28 donors. The study compared the TCRB repertoires of sorted circulating CD4+ T cell subsets in recently diagnosed type 1 diabetes patients with those in matched healthy donors. Across all samples, approximately 98,000,000 sorted cells were examined, and cell number per subset correlated strongly with RNA yield. The investigation overall reported the following: Naive, central memory and regulatory TCRB repertoires appeared to be more similar among patients than among healthy donors. Shorter templates might be favored by PCR, yet because patient and control samples were amplified and corrected together, any such skew would affect both groups equally. Sequencing cDNA rather than genomic DNA could over-represent highly expressing activated cells, although activation and CD3 levels did not differ between groups. Patients with type 1 diabetes made fewer insertions and deleted more nucleotides at VDJ recombination sites, implying thymic rearrangement abnormalities. In all four CD4+ subsets, TCRB CDR3 length was moderately but significantly shorter in type 1 diabetes patients. HLA sub-analyses involved small numbers of individuals, so any influence of HLA type on TCRB rearrangement remained unresolved.

Each donor gave one peripheral blood draw, averaging around 0.11 L, which was collected into heparinised tubes. Naive, central memory, regulatory and stem cell-like memory CD4+ T cells were sorted on a BD FACSAria II using a panel including CD45RO, CCR7, CD25, CD127, CD95 and CD27. All sorted populations exceeded 95% purity. PBMCs were isolated right away by Lymphoprep density gradient centrifugation and were stained directly, without culture. So that batch effects would be minimized, each experiment stained and sorted samples in pairs, pairing one healthy donor with one patient. The entire amount of isolated RNA was reverse transcribed using the High Capacity cDNA Reverse Transcription Kit, so the sequenced TCRB transcripts were expressed ones. Naive, central memory and regulatory T cell samples underwent deep immunoSEQ sequencing, averaging around 4 million total reads per sample. Sorted cells were lysed in RLT buffer and RNA was extracted with DNase-treated RNeasy Micro or Mini kits, depending on cell number. To prevent cross-contamination, every cell subset was processed on its own, while patient and healthy donor samples were processed together. TCRB sequences were amplified from cDNA with the immunoSEQ multiplex PCR, producing 87-bp fragments spanning the CDR3 region. The amplicons were sequenced using the Illumina HiSeq platform. Per the authors' processing: PCR bias was corrected computationally using synthetic template baselines, and reads within Hamming distance 2 were collapsed, with unmergeable singletons discarded. Reads were aligned against IMGT to assign V, D and J genes, CDR3 length and insertions or deletions at six rearrangement sites. Within each subset, clonotype counts were normalized to the number of sorted cells before true diversity and Gini coefficients were calculated with the tcR R package. The overlap coefficient, calculated on TCRB nucleotide sequences, was used to measure repertoire sharing. Out-of-frame TCRB sequences from naive cells were analyzed as a proxy for the pre-selection repertoire. What TCRdb holds here is the immuneACCESS table cut down to in-frame rearrangements. Part of the clones is not present; checked against another copy, under half of the missing clones reflect an unresolved V gene, and the others are unexplained. V and J calls and clone size come straight from that table; D and trimming were deduced from the DNA. The sample table contains a few hundred thousand clones; only one count was recorded for roughly 12% of them. The ten largest clones represent about 0.01% of the sample.

About this clone: Its antigen target is currently unknown. No clone much larger than this one lies a single base away; base qualities are absent.

The trim is 2 bases for V and 3 bases for J, with a gap of 13 bases between the germline ends. The CDR3 sequence holds 14 residues, the cysteine and phenylalanine included. The sequence is cut down to CDR3 DNA, 42 bases in frame from base 1. The germline V gene (reference sequence) provides CDR1 GTSNPN and CDR2 SVGIG. This sequence uses TRBV30 and TRBJ1-2, with the identity of the D gene unclear. Material: naive CD4+ T cells from blood. What this sample's cell subset or site label stands for: true naive CD4+ T cells. The clonotype was recovered from a woman under 30 with type 1 diabetes. Read as DNA, the sequence is TGTGCCTGGAGTCGCGGAGGAGGTCACTATGGCTACACCTTC. Translated, it reads CAWSRGGGHYGYTF.